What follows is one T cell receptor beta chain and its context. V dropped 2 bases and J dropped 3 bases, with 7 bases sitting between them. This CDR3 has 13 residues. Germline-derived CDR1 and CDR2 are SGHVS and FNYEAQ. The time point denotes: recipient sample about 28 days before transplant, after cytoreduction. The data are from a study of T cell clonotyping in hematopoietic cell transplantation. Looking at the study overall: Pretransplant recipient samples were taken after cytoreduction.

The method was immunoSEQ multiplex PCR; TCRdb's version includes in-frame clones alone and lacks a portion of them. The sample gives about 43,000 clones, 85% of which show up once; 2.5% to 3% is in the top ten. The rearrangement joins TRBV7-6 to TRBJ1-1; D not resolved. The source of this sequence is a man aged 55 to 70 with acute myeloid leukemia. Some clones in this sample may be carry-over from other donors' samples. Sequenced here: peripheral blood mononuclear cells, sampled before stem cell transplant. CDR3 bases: TGTGCCAGCAGCTTATACGGGCACACTGAAGCTTTCTTT. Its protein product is CASSLYGHTEAFF.